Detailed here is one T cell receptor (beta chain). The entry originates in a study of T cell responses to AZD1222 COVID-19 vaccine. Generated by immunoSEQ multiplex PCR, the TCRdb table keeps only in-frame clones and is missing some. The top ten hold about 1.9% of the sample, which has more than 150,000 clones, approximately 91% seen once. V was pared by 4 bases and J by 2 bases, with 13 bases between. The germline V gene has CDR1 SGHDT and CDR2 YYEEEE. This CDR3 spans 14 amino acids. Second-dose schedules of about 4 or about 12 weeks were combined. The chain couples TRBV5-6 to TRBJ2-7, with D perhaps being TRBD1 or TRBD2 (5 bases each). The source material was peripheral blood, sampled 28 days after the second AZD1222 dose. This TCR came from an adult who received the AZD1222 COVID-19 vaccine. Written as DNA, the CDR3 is TGTGCCAGCAGCCGGGACCCCATAACCTACGAGCAGTACTTC. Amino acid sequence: CASSRDPITYEQYF.